This entry describes one TCR beta chain. The method was immunoSEQ multiplex PCR; TCRdb's version includes in-frame clones alone and lacks a portion of them. The sample holds around 100,000 clones; 90% are singletons and the top ten take about 4%. This entry comes from a study of control samples from healthy donors and cancer patients. Trimming took 0 bases from V and 0 from J; bases not matched to a gene: 2. The CDR3 totals 17 residues. Germline values: CDR1 SGHTA, CDR2 FQGTGA. The sequence came from a woman younger than 30 in good health. The specimen sequenced was blood. The V call is TRBV7-3, the J call TRBJ2-2; 9 bases line up with TRBD2. CDR3 DNA sequence: TGTGCCAGCAGCTTAACTAGCGGGGGTTCGAACACCGGGGAGCTGTTTTTT. The encoded protein is CASSLTSGGSNTGELFF.